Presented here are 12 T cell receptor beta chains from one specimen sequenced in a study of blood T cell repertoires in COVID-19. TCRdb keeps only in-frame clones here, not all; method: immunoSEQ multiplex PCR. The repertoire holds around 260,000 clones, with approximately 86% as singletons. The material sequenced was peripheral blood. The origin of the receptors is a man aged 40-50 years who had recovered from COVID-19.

The CDR3 here is CASSQEWASGGASYNEQFF. CDR3 nucleotide sequence: TGCGCCAGCAGCCAAGAGTGGGCTAGCGGGGGGGCCTCCTACAATGAGCAGTTCTTC. This chain connects TRBV4-1 to TRBJ2-1; 12 nucleotides line up with TRBD2. Germline values: CDR1 MGHRA, CDR2 YSYEKL. This CDR3 region has 19 residues. V shed 0 bases, J shed 0 bases, and the junction held 6 bases outside the gene matches.

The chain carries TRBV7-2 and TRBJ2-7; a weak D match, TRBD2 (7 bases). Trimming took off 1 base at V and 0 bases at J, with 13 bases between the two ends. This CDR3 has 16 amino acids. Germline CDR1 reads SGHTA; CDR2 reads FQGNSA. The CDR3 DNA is TGTGCCAGCAGCTTAGAGGGGGGGGTAAGCTCCTACGAGCAGTACTTC. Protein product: CASSLEGGVSSYEQYF. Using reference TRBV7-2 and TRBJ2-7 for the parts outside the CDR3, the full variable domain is GAGVSQSPSNKVTEKGKDVELRCDPISGHTALYWYRQSLGQGLEFLIYFQGNSAPDKSGLPSDRFSAERTGGSVSTLTIQRTQQEDSAVYLCASSLEGGVSSYEQYFGPGTRLTVT.

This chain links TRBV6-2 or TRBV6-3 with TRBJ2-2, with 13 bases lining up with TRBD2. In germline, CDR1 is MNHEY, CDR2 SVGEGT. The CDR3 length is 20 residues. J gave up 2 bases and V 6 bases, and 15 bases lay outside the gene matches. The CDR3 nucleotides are TGTGCCAGCAGCGGTGGCCCGGGACTAGCGGGACATATTAACACCGGGGAGCTGTTTTTT. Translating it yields CASSGGPGLAGHINTGELFF.

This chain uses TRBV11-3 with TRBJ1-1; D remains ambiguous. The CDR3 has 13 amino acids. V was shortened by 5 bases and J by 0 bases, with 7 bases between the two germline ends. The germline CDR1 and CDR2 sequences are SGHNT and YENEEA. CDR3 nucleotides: TGTGCCAGCAGCCAGTTGGTGAACACTGAAGCTTTCTTT. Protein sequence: CASSQLVNTEAFF.

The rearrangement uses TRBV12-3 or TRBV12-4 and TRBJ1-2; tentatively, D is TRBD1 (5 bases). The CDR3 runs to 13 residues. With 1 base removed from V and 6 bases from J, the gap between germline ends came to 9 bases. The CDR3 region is CASSLGGRDGYTF. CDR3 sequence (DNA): TGTGCCAGCAGTTTAGGGGGGAGGGATGGCTACACCTTC.

CDR3 nucleotides: TGTGCCAGCAGCTCCGGGACTAGCGGGAGAGGGGAGCAGTACTTC. This encodes CASSSGTSGRGEQYF. The chain links TRBV7-8 to TRBJ2-7; 14 bases fit TRBD2. The V gene end was trimmed by 4 bases and the J gene end by 7 bases; junction bases not matched to a gene: 6. CDR3 length: 15 amino acids. The germline V gene has CDR1 SGHVS and CDR2 FQNEAQ.

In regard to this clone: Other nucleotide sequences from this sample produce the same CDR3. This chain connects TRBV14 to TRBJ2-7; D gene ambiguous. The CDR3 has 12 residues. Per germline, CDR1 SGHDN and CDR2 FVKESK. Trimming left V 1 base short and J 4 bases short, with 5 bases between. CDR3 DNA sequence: TGTGCCAGCAGCCAAGGCGGTTACGAGCAGTACTTC. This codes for CASSQGGYEQYF.

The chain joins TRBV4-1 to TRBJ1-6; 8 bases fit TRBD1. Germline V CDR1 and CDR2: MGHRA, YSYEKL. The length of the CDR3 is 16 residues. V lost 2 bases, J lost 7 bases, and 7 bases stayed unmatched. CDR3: CASSQTTGGRNSPLHF. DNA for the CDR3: TGCGCCAGCAGCCAAACCACAGGGGGTAGAAATTCACCCCTCCACTTT.

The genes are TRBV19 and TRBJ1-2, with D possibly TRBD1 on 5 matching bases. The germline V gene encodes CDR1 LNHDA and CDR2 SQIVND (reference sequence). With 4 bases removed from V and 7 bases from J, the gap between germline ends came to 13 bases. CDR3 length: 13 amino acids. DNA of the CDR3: TGTGCCAGTAGTAGTCAGGGATCGGGTGGCTACACCTTC. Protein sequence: CASSSQGSGGYTF.

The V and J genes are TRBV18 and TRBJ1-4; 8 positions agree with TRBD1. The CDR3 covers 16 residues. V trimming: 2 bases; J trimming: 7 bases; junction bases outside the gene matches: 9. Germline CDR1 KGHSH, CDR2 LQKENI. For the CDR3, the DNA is TGTGCCAGCTCACCAGAGGGGGACAGGAGGTTTGAAAAACTGTTTTTT. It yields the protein CASSPEGDRRFEKLFF.

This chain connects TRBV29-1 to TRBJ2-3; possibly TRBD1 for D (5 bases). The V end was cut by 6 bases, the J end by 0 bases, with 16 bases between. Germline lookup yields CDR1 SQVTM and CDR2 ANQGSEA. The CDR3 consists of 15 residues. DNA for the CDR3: TGCAGCGTCCTCATCTCCAGGGCCAGCACAGATACGCAGTATTTT. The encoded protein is CSVLISRASTDTQYF.

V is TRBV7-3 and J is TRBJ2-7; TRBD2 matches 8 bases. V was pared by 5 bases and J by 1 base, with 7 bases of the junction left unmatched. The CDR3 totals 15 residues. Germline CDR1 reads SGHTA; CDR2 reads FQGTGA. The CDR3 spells CASSPPASGSYEQYF. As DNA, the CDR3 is TGTGCCAGCAGCCCACCGGCTAGCGGGTCCTACGAGCAGTACTTC.